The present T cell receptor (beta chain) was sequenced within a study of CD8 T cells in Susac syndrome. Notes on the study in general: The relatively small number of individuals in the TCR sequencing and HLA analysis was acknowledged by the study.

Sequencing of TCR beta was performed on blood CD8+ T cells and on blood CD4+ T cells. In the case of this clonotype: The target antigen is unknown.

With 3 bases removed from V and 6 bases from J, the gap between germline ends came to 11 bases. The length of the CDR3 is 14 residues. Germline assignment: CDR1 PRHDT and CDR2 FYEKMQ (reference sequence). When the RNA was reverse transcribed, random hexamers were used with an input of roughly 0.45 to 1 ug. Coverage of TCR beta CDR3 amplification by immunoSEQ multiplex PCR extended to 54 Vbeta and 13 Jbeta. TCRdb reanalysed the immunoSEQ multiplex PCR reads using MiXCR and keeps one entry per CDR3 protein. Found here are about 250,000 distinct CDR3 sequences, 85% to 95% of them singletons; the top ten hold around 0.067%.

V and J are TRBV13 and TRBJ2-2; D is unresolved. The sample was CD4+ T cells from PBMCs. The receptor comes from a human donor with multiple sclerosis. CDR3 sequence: CASSLADWSGELFF. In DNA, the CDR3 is TGTGCCAGCAGCTTGGCCGACTGGTCCGGGGAGCTGTTTTTT.